A selection of T cell receptor beta chains follows, all from one sample in a study of blood T cell repertoires in COVID-19. The assay was immunoSEQ multiplex PCR, and TCRdb's table has in-frame clones only and misses some. The table lists 43,000 or so clones, roughly 87% of them singletons. The specimen was peripheral blood. Receptors originate from a man between 60 and 75 years old with active COVID-19. The CDR3 runs from the conserved cysteine through the conserved F or W. Fields, in order: J gene, clone size, V gene, CDR3 protein. Size is omitted from some rows. Given values are once, few, many or a class for expanded clones.

>TRBJ2-7|NA|TRBV27
CASSLETSGRYEQYF
>TRBJ1-2|few|TRBV5-4
CASSSGGWPGRGYTF
>TRBJ2-2|once|TRBV24-1
CATSDLSQGRGHTGELFF
>TRBJ2-7|NA|TRBV9
CASSVGLGNSYEQYF
>TRBJ1-1|few|TRBV4-1
CASSQEGRGLTEAFF
>TRBJ1-4|NA|TRBV5-1
CASSLSPGRDNEKLFF
>TRBJ2-3|NA|TRBV10-3
CAISESLAGGPDTDTQYF
>TRBJ1-4|once|TRBV6-4
CASSDAGQRTLQGEKLFF
>TRBJ1-6|once|TRBV5-1
CASSLGGGAGYSPLHF
>TRBJ1-6|NA|TRBV28
CASTLQVLGLSNSPLHF
>TRBJ2-7|NA|TRBV7-9
CASSAEWFHYEQYF
>TRBJ1-2|NA|TRBV5-1
CASSSGRQGGGYTF
>TRBJ1-3|NA|TRBV2
CASSSLVSLSGNTIYF
>TRBJ2-7|NA|TRBV30
CAWRPVSSYEQYF
>TRBJ2-3|NA|TRBV6-4
CASSDGGGGATDTQYF
>TRBJ2-3|NA|TRBV3-1/TRBV3-2
CASSPPSASPSTDTQYF
>TRBJ2-3|NA|TRBV27
CASRSGNLPNTQYF
>TRBJ2-2|NA|TRBV6-4
CASSSSLFGELFF
>TRBJ2-1|NA|TRBV5-6
CASSLTGTYNEQFF
>TRBJ1-5|NA|TRBV27
CASRGQATNQPQHF
>TRBJ2-3|NA|TRBV19
CASSTRFSATDTQYF
>TRBJ1-5|NA|TRBV15
CATSRVYPGQGFNNQPQHF
>TRBJ2-1|few|TRBV3-1/TRBV3-2
CASSLVAGGFINEQFF
>TRBJ2-1|NA|TRBV5-4
CASSLGRDRVNEQFF
>TRBJ2-1|NA|TRBV12-3/TRBV12-4
CASSFPGNEQFF
>TRBJ1-2|NA|TRBV5-6
CASSPSPDRLNYGYTF
>TRBJ2-1|NA|TRBV5-4
CASSFWDRGQGQFF
>TRBJ1-1|NA|TRBV7-8
CASRPGQGYTEAFF
>TRBJ2-3|NA|TRBV28
CASSLGAGGVTDTQYF
>TRBJ2-5|NA|TRBV7-2
CASSLQRGGQETQYF
>TRBJ2-3|NA|TRBV5-1
CASSLAGGTSDTQYF
>TRBJ1-2|NA|TRBV2
CASSGGGYGYTF
>TRBJ1-2|NA|TRBV28
CASSFRQGVKSALGYTF
>TRBJ2-1|NA|TRBV11-3
CASSLAGGPYNEQFF
>TRBJ2-6|NA|TRBV19
CASRDTVSGANVLTF
>TRBJ2-3|NA|TRBV28
CASSRQDRGPYF
>TRBJ2-3|NA|TRBV19
CASSIGRGYTDTQYF
>TRBJ2-7|few|TRBV5-6
CASSPFSGRGYEQYF
>TRBJ2-7|NA|TRBV5-5
CASSHGTSGLEQYF
>TRBJ2-3|NA|TRBV19
CASSARGGLAADTQYF
>TRBJ2-7|NA|TRBV11-1
CASSLGRGPTYEQYF
>TRBJ2-3|once|TRBV7-3
CASSPGLLSDTQYF
>TRBJ2-7|NA|TRBV6-5
CASSIDRTYEQYF
>TRBJ2-7|few|TRBV19
CASSINGQGDEQYF
>TRBJ2-3|NA|TRBV15
CATSIETGTSGRRTDTQYF
>TRBJ1-2|NA|TRBV6-5
CASSLTGAKNYGYTF
>TRBJ2-1|NA|TRBV6-6
CASREREQFF
>TRBJ1-2|NA|TRBV5-4
CASSLQGRPGGYTF
>TRBJ1-3|NA|TRBV11-2
CASSPGQGAPPGNTIYF
>TRBJ2-4|NA|TRBV7-9
CASSLGGNIQYF
>TRBJ2-3|NA|TRBV19
CASRKAGGGDTQYF
>TRBJ2-7|once|TRBV3-1/TRBV3-2
CASSQGGLLPEQYF
>TRBJ1-4|NA|TRBV11-2
CASSPWLGGENEKLFF
>TRBJ1-5|once|TRBV24-1
CATSPAENSNQPQHF
>TRBJ2-1|few|TRBV11-1
CASSPGGGGSYNEQFF
>TRBJ1-2|NA|TRBV19
CASLHTPYGYTF
>TRBJ2-7|NA|TRBV11-2
CASSLGASGTTPYEQYF
>TRBJ1-5|NA|TRBV29-1
CSVRTSNQPQHF